The text below deals with one TCR beta chain. No antigen is known for it. The sample comes from a study of cytomegalovirus exposure and HLA in healthy donors. Findings and caveats of the study: What TCR beta sequences reportedly achieved was accurate prediction of HLA-A and HLA-B alleles in most subjects.

The PCR employed 60 Vbeta primers together with 13 Jbeta primers. The method was immunoSEQ multiplex PCR; TCRdb's version includes in-frame clones alone and lacks a portion of them. In all, the sample yields approximately 150,000 clones. The clonotype originates from a woman aged 40 to 50 in good health and CMV-seronegative. The sample taken for sequencing was PBMCs.

Here the CDR3 DNA reads TGCAGTGCTTACAGATACACTGAAGCTTTCTTT. This encodes CSAYRYTEAFF. The chain is built from TRBV20-1 and TRBJ1-1, with D unclear. In germline, CDR1 is DFQATT, CDR2 SNEGSKA (reference sequence). The germline V and J ends were trimmed by 5 bases and 3 bases, with 7 bases remaining between them. The CDR3 sequence is 11 residues long.